One sample yielded the 15 T cell receptor beta chains listed below, sequenced in a study of blood T cell repertoires in COVID-19. Repertoires were generated with immunoSEQ multiplex PCR, while TCRdb's copy carries only in-frame clones and drops some. The sample includes about 160,000 clones, approximately 81% seen only once; the top ten take less than 3.5%. Material: peripheral blood. These receptors all stem from a human donor with acute or convalescent COVID-19. The donor label of this sample is uncertain.

This clone was found once. The V and J genes are TRBV7-2 and TRBJ1-6, with 7 positions matching TRBD1. Germline V CDR1 and CDR2: SGHTA, FQGNSA. V was pared by 7 bases and J by 7 bases, with 10 bases of the junction left unmatched. There are 15 residues in the CDR3. The DNA of the CDR3 is TGTGCCAGCACTTTTAATGGGGACAGAAATTCACCCCTCCACTTT. Its translation: CASTFNGDRNSPLHF.

This rearrangement joins TRBV21-1 to TRBJ2-2; TRBD1 is the table's D call and was not checked against the DNA. TRBV21-1 is recorded as a pseudogene. This CDR3 comprises 16 residues. CDR3 nucleotides: TGTGCCAGCAGCCGGGACAGGTTCGCGAACACCGGGGAGCTGTTTTTT. Translated, it gives CASSRDRFANTGELFF.

The chain combines TRBV7-2 with TRBJ2-1; 7 bases align to TRBD2. V lost 0 bases and J lost 10; bases outside the gene matches: 6. The CDR3 runs 14 residues. CDR1 is SGHTA, CDR2 FQGNSA, per germline. CDR3 sequence (DNA): TGTGCCAGCAGCTTAGCGGGCGCGGGGGAGGAGCAGTTCTTC. This gives the protein CASSLAGAGEEQFF.

The genes are TRBV19 and TRBJ2-5; 7 bases are a match to TRBD1. CDR1 LNHDA and CDR2 SQIVND come from the germline V gene (reference sequence). V lost 5 bases, J lost 2 bases, and 5 bases stayed unmatched. This CDR3 has 14 amino acids. The CDR3 coding sequence is TGTGCCAGTAGTCCCGGACAGGTTCAAGAGACCCAGTACTTC. Translated, it gives CASSPGQVQETQYF.

The rearrangement links TRBV27 to TRBJ2-7; 7 bases are a match to TRBD1. The J segment lost 3 bases and the V segment lost 4 bases, leaving 3 bases of the junction unmatched. Germline CDR1 is MNHEY and CDR2 is SMNVEV (reference sequence). The CDR3 has 13 residues. The CDR3 coding sequence is TGTGCCAGCAGTTCTGGGACAGACTACGAGCAGTACTTC. Its translation: CASSSGTDYEQYF.

The CDR3 DNA follows: TGTGCCAGCAGCTTGGATACAGCCCCGAATTCACCCCTCCACTTT. This translates into CASSLDTAPNSPLHF. The J gene is TRBJ1-6, the V gene TRBV5-6; D is undetermined. Germline V CDR1 and CDR2: SGHDT, YYEEEE. Trimming stripped 0 bases from V and 7 bases from J, with 11 bases between. The CDR3 covers 15 residues.

The chain couples TRBV3-1 (or the pseudogene TRBV3-2) to TRBJ1-4; TRBD1 matches 9 bases. CDR1 is LGHDT and CDR2 is YNNKEL in the germline V gene (reference sequence). The CDR3 totals 15 residues. The V and J ends lost 4 bases and 8 bases, in that order; junction bases with no gene match: 8. The CDR3 region is CASSLRDREGEKLFF. The CDR3 DNA reads TGTGCCAGCAGCCTCCGGGACAGGGAAGGAGAAAAACTGTTTTTT.

The gene calls are TRBV6-5 and TRBJ1-3; D is perhaps TRBD1 (6 bases). The CDR3 runs 15 residues. V lost 6 bases and J lost 0, with 12 bases in between. Germline V CDR1 and CDR2: MNHEY, SVGAGI. Here the CDR3 reads CASSLTGRSGNTIYF. The CDR3 DNA follows: TGTGCCAGCAGCCTAACAGGGCGCTCTGGAAACACCATATATTTT.

The rearrangement links TRBV29-1 to TRBJ2-1; 13 positions agree with TRBD2. This CDR3 has 17 residues. J lost 7 bases, V lost 7 bases, and 16 bases had no gene match. Germline V gene lookup returns CDR1 SQVTM and CDR2 ANQGSEA. The CDR3 coding sequence is TGCAGCGCGGGAAGGACTAGCGGGGGTAATGTCGGGAATGAGCAGTTCTTC. This encodes CSAGRTSGGNVGNEQFF.

The CDR3 region is CASSPVFGTGLETQYF. CDR3 in DNA: TGTGCCAGCAGCCCAGTTTTCGGGACAGGGTTGGAGACCCAGTACTTC. The V gene is TRBV7-9, the J gene TRBJ2-5; TRBD1 matches 9 bases. The length of the CDR3 is 16 residues. CDR1 SEHNR and CDR2 FQNEAQ come from the germline V gene (reference sequence). With V trimmed by 5 bases and J by 5 bases, 12 bases remained unmatched.

The rearrangement joins TRBV12-3 or TRBV12-4 to TRBJ1-5, with a tentative D call TRBD1 (6 bases). The CDR3 is 12 amino acids. With 6 bases removed from V and 6 bases from J, the gap between germline ends came to 9 bases. CDR3 in amino acids: CASRLGGQPQHF. CDR3 nucleotides: TGTGCCAGCAGGCTAGGGGGTCAGCCCCAGCATTTT.

The gene calls are TRBV19 and TRBJ1-5; no definite D call. The V end lost 9 bases, the J end lost 10 bases, and 19 bases lay between the germline ends. From germline, CDR1 is LNHDA and CDR2 SQIVND (reference sequence). CDR3 size: 13 residues. CDR3 protein: CASFDPAVGPQHF. The CDR3, as DNA: TGTGCCAGCTTTGACCCCGCGGTAGGACCCCAGCATTTT.

This chain uses TRBV2 with TRBJ2-6, with 7 bases matching TRBD1. This CDR3 region has 15 residues. J was trimmed by 2 bases and V by 5 bases; bases with no gene match: 3. CDR1 is SNHLY, CDR2 FYNNEI, per germline. CDR3 coding DNA: TGTGCCAGCAGTATCACAGGGGCTGGGGCCAACGTCCTGACTTTC. It encodes CASSITGAGANVLTF.

This chain uses TRBV24-1 with TRBJ1-2; tentatively, D is TRBD1 (6 bases). The CDR3 has 14 residues. Between the trimmed V and J ends, which lost 4 bases and 5 bases, there was a span of 13 bases. Looked up from germline, CDR1 is KGHDR and CDR2 is SFDVKD. CDR3 sequence (DNA): TGTGCCACCAGTGACGTGACAGGCAAATATGGCTACACCTTC. Protein: CATSDVTGKYGYTF.

This chain links TRBV3-1 (or the pseudogene TRBV3-2) with TRBJ1-1; D might be TRBD1 (5 bases). The CDR3 runs to 15 residues. Germline assignment: CDR1 LGHDT and CDR2 YNNKEL (reference sequence). The ends were cut back, 3 bases at V and 6 bases at J, with 17 bases in the middle. CDR3 amino acids: CASSHRGGAFPEAFF. CDR3 nucleotides: TGTGCCAGCAGCCACCGCGGGGGTGCTTTCCCTGAAGCTTTCTTT.